This TCR beta chain derives from a study of graft-versus-host responses after intestinal transplantation. Regarding this clone: Its target is unknown.

This CDR3 spans 15 amino acids. V lost 2 bases and J 3 bases, leaving 14 bases between the germline ends. Looked up from germline, CDR1 is MDHEN and CDR2 is SYDVKM. The protocol was immunoSEQ multiplex PCR, while the TCRdb copy is restricted to in-frame clones and leaves out a portion. The data contain some 110,000 clones, roughly 92% of them singletons. The J gene is TRBJ2-7, the V gene TRBV28; D possibly corresponds to TRBD1 (6 bases). Sequenced here: unstimulated CD4+ T cells sorted from spleen or lymph node cells, sampled before transplant. The TCR originated in a human donor who was the organ donor for an intestinal transplant. The CDR3 region is CASSLQPGQHYEQYF. CDR3 DNA sequence: TGTGCCAGCAGTTTACAGCCCGGACAGCACTACGAGCAGTACTTC.